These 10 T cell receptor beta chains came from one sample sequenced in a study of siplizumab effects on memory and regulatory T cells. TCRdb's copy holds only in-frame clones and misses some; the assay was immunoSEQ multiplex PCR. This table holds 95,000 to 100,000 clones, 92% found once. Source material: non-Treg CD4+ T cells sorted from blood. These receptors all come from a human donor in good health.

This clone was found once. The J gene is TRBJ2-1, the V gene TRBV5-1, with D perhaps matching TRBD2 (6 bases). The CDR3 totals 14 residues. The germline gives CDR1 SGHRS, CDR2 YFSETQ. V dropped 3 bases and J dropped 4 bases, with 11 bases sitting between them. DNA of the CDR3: TGCGCCAGCAGCTCCCGGGGGAATTACAATGAGCAGTTCTTC. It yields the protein CASSSRGNYNEQFF. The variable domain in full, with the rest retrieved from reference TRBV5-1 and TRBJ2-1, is KAGVTQTPRYLIKTRGQQVTLSCSPISGHRSVSWYQQTPGQGLQFLFEYFSETQRNKGNFPGRFSGRQFSNSRSEMNVSTLELGDSALYLCASSSRGNYNEQFFGPGTRLTVL.

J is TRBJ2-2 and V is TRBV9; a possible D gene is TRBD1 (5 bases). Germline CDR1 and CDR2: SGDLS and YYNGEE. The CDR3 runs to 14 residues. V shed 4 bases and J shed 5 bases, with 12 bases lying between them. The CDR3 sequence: CASSPQGFTGELFF. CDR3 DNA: TGTGCCAGCAGCCCCCAGGGTTTTACCGGGGAGCTGTTTTTT.

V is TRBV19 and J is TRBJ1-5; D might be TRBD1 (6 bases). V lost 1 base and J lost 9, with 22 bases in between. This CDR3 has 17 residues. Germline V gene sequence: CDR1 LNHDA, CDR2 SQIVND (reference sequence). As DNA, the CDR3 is TGTGCCAGTAGTATAGTAGTGGGACAAGGGTTCGGAGGGCCCCAGCATTTT. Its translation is CASSIVVGQGFGGPQHF.

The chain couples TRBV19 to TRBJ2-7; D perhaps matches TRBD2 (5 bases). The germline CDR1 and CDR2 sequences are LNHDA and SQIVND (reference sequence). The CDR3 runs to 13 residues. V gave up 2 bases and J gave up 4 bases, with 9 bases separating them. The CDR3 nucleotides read TGTGCCAGTAGTATAACACGGGGTTACGAGCAGTACTTC. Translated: CASSITRGYEQYF.

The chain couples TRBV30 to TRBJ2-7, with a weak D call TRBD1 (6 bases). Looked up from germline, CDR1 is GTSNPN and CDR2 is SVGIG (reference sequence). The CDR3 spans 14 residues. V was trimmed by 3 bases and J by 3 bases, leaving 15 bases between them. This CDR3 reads CAWRAGVAGYEQYF. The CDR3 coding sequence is TGTGCCTGGAGGGCAGGGGTAGCTGGCTACGAGCAGTACTTC. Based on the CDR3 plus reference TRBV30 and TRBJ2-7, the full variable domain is SQTIHQWPATLVQPVGSPLSLECTVEGTSNPNLYWYRQAAGRGLQLLFYSVGIGQISSEVPQNLSASRPQDRQFILSSKKLLLSDSGFYLCAWRAGVAGYEQYFGPGTRLTVT.

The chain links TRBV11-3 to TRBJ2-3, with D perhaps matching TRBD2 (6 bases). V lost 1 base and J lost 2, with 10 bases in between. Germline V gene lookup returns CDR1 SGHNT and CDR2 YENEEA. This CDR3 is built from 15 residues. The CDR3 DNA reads TGTGCCAGCAGCTTAGTTTCGGGGGACACAGATACGCAGTATTTT. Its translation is CASSLVSGDTDTQYF. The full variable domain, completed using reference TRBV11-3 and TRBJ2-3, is EAGVVQSPRYKIIEKKQPVAFWCNPISGHNTLYWYLQNLGQGPELLIRYENEEAVDDSQLPKDRFSAERLKGVDSTLKIQPAELGDSAVYLCASSLVSGDTDTQYFGPGTRLTVL.

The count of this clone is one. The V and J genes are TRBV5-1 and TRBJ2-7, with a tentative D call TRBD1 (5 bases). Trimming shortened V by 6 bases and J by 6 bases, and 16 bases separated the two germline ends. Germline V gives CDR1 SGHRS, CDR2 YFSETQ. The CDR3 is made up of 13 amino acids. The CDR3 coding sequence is TGCGCCAGCACCATTCTAGGGGAAACCGAGCAGTACTTC. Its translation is CASTILGETEQYF.

In DNA, the CDR3 is TGTGCCAGCCATAGGACTAGCCGCTCCTACAATGAGCAGTTCTTC. This translates into CASHRTSRSYNEQFF. The rearrangement links TRBV5-6 to TRBJ2-1; 8 bases agree with TRBD2. The CDR3 sequence is 15 residues long. The trim removed 7 bases at V and 0 bases at J, leaving 6 bases unmatched. CDR1 is SGHDT, CDR2 YYEEEE, per germline.

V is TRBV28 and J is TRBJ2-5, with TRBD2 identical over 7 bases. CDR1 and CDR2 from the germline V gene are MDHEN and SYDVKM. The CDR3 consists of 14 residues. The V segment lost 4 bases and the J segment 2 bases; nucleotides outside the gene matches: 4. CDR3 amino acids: CASSYPGGQETQYF. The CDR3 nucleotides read TGTGCCAGCAGTTATCCGGGGGGTCAAGAGACCCAGTACTTC.

CDR3 in amino acids: CASSPLHGEQYF. CDR3 nucleotides: TGTGCCAGCAGCCCCCTTCATGGCGAGCAGTACTTC. The chain uses TRBV5-8 and TRBJ2-7; no clear D. In germline, CDR1 is SGHTS, CDR2 YDEGEE. Trimming removed 4 bases at V and 6 bases at J, with 11 bases between. CDR3 length: 12 residues.